This T cell receptor beta chain appears in the sequencing data of a study of human T cells and chemical hapten exposure. Study-level background: Patch tests delivered 0.01% DPC to the upper back and were evaluated at 6 days. Predominantly women, the patients had alopecia areata, totalis or universalis. From small differences in pooled library volume came most of the variation in per-sample TCR yields.

The time point denotes: patch test 1, 2 weeks after DPC sensitization. The sample's treatment: therapeutic diphenylcyclopropenone sensitization with weekly scalp DPC. This clonotype has more than one count but fewer than ten. With 5 bases clipped from V and 8 bases from J, the junction kept 4 bases outside the gene matches. The CDR3 is 14 residues long. Germline V lookup: CDR1 MRHNA, CDR2 SNTAGT. During construction of the library, unique molecular identifiers were attached to individual cDNA molecules for quantitative, reproducible TCR counting. TCRdb reprocessed the RACE reads with MiXCR, giving one entry per CDR3 protein. The sample contains fewer than 400,000 distinct CDR3 sequences, about 7% of which appear only once.

The chain is built from TRBV6-4 and TRBJ2-1; TRBD2 agrees at 12 bases. The receptor was derived from a woman in her late teens or twenties with alopecia areata. Some clones in this sample may be carry-over from other donors' samples. Source: whole blood, taken in connection with sensitization to the hapten diphenylcyclopropenone (DPC). The CDR3 nucleotides are TGTGCCAGCAGTCCTAGCGGGGGGGCCGATGAGCAGTTCTTC. Amino acids: CASSPSGGADEQFF.